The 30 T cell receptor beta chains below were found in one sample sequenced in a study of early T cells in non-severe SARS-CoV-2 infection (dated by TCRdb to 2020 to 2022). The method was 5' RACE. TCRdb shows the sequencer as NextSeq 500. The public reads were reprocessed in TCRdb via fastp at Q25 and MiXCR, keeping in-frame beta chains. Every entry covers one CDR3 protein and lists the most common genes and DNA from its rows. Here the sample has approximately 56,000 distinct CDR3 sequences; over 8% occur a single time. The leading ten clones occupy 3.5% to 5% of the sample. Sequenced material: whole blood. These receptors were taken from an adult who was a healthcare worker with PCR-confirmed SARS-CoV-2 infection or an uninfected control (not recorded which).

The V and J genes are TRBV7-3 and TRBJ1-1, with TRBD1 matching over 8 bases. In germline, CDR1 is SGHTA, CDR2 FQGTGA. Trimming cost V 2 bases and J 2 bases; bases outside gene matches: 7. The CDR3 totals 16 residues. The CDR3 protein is CASSLEAGGFNTEAFF. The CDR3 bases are TGTGCCAGCAGCTTAGAGGCAGGGGGCTTCAACACTGAAGCTTTCTTT.

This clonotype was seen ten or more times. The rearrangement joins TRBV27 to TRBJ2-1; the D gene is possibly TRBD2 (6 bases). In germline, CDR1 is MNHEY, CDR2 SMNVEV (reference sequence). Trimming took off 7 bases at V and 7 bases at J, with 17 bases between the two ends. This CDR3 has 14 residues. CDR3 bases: TGTGCCAGCACCCCTCCGGGACTTAGGAATGAGCAGTTCTTC. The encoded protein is CASTPPGLRNEQFF.

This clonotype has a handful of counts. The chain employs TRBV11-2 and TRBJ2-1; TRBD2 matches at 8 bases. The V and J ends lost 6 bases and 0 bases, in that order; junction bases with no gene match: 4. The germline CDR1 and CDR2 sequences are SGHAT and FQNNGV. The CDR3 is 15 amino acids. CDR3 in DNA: TGTGCCAGCAGTTGGCTAGCGGGCTCCTACAATGAGCAGTTCTTC. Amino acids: CASSWLAGSYNEQFF.

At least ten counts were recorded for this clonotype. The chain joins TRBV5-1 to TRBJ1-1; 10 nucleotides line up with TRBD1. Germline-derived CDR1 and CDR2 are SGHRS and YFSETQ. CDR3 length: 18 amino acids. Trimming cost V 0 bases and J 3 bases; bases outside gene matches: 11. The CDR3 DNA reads TGCGCCAGCAGCTTGGAACTTCTGACAGGGGGCGGGGACACTGAAGCTTTCTTT. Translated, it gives CASSLELLTGGGDTEAFF.

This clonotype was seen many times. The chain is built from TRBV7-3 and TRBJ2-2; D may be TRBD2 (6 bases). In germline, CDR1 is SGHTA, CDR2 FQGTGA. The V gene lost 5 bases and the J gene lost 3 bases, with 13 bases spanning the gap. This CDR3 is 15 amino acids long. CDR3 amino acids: CASSPRREDTGELFF. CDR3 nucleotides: TGTGCCAGCAGCCCGAGGCGGGAAGACACCGGGGAGCTGTTTTTT.

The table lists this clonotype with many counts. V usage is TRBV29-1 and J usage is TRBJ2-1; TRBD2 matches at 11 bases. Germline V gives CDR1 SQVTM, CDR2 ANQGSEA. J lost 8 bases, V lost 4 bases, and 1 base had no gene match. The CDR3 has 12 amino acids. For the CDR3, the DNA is TGCAGCGTTGGTAGCGGGAGGGATGAGCAGTTCTTC. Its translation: CSVGSGRDEQFF.

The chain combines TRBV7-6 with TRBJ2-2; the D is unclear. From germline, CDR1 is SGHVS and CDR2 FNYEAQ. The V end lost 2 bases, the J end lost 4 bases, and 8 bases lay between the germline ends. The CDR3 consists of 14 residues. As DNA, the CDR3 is TGTGCCAGCAGCTTAAACCCTCTCACCGGGGAGCTGTTTTTT. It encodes CASSLNPLTGELFF.

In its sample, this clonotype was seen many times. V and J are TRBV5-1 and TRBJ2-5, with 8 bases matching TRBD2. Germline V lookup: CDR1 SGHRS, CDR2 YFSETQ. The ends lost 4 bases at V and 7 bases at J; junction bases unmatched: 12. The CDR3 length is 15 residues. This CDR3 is CASSTSAGGEGTQYF. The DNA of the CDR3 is TGCGCCAGCAGCACGAGCGCGGGGGGTGAAGGGACCCAGTACTTC. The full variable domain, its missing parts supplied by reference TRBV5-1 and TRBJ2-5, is KAGVTQTPRYLIKTRGQQVTLSCSPISGHRSVSWYQQTPGQGLQFLFEYFSETQRNKGNFPGRFSGRQFSNSRSEMNVSTLELGDSALYLCASSTSAGGEGTQYFGPGTRLLVL.

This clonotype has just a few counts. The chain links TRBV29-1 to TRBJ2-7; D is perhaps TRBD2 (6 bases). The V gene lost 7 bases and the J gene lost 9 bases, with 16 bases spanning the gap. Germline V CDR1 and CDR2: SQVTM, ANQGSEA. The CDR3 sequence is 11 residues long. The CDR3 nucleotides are TGCAGCGCCGCGCGGTCGGAGGGGCAGTACTTC. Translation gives CSAARSEGQYF.

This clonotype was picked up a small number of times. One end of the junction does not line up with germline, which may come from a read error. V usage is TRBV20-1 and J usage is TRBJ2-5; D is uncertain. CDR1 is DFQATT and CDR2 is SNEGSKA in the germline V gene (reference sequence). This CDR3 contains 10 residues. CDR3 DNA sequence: TGCAGTGCTACGTGGCCGGAACCCCACTTC. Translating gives CSATWPEPHF.

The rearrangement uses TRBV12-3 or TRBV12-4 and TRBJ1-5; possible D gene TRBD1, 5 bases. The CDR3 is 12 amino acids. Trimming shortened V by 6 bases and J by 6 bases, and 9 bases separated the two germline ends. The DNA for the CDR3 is TGTGCCAGCAGGTTGGGGGGTCAGCCCCAGCATTTT. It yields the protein CASRLGGQPQHF.

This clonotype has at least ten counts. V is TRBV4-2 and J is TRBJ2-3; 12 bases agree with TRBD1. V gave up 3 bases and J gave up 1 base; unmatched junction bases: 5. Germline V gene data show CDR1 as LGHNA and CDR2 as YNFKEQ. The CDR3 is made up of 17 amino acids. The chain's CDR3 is CASSQEGTGGGTDTQYF. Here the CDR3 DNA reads TGTGCCAGCAGCCAGGAGGGGACAGGGGGCGGCACAGATACGCAGTATTTT.

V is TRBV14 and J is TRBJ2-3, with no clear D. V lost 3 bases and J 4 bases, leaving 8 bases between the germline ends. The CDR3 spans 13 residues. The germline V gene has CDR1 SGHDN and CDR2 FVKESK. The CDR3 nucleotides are TGTGCCAGCAGCCATCTCAGCTCAGATACGCAGTATTTT. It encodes CASSHLSSDTQYF.

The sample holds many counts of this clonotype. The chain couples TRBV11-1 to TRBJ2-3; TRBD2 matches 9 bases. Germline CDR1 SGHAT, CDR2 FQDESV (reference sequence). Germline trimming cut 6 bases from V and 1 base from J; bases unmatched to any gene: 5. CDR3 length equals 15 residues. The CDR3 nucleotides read TGTGCCAGCAGTCGAGCGGGGGGTCGCACAGATACGCAGTATTTT. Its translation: CASSRAGGRTDTQYF.

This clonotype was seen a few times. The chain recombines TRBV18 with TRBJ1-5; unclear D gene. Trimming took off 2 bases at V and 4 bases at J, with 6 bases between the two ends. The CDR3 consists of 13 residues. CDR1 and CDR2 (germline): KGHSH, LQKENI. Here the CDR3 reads CASSPGENQPQHF. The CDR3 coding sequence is TGTGCCAGCTCACCAGGGGAGAATCAGCCCCAGCATTTT.

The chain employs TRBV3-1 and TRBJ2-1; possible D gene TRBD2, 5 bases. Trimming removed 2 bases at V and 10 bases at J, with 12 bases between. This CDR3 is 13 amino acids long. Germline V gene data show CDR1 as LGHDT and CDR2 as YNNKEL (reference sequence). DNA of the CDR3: TGTGCCAGCAGCCAAAGGGCGGGTTCCGAGCAGTTCTTC. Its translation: CASSQRAGSEQFF.

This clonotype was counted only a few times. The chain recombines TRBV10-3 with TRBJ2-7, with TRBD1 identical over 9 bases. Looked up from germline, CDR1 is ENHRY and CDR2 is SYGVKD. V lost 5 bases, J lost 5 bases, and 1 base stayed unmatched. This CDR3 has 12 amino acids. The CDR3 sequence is CAISRTGDEQYF. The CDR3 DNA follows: TGTGCCATCAGTAGGACAGGGGACGAGCAGTACTTC.

The DNA for the CDR3 is TGTGCCAGCAGCTTACAACCGGACGGGGAGCTGTTTTTT. This translates into CASSLQPDGELFF. The chain recombines TRBV11-1 with TRBJ2-2; no clear D. Trimming took off 2 bases at V and 7 bases at J, with 8 bases between the two ends. In germline, CDR1 is SGHAT, CDR2 FQDESV (reference sequence). The CDR3 loop spans 13 amino acids.

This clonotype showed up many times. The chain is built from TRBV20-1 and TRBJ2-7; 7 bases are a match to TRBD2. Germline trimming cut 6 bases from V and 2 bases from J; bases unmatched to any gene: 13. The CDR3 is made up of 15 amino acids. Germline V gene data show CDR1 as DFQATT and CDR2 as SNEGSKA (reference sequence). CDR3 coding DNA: TGCAGTGCCACAGTCATGGGGGAGGGCCCCTACGAGCAGTACTTC. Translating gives CSATVMGEGPYEQYF.

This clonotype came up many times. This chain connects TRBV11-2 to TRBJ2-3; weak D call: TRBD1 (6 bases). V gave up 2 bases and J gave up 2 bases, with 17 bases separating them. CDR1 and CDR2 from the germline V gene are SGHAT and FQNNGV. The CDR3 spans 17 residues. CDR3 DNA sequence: TGTGCCAGCAGCTTAAACGCAGGGGCCGGCTCCACAGATACGCAGTATTTT. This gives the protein CASSLNAGAGSTDTQYF.

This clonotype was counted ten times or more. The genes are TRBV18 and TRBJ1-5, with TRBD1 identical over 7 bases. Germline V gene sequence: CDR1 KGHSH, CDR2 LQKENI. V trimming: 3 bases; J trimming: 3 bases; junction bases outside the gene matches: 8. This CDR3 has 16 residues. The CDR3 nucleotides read TGTGCCAGCTCACCCTCTACGGGACAGAACAATCAGCCCCAGCATTTT. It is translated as CASSPSTGQNNQPQHF.

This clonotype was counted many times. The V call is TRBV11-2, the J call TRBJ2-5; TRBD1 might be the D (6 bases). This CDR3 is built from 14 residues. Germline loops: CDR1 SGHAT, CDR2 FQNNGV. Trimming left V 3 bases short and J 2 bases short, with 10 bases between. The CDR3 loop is CASSFPGAQETQYF. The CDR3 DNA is TGTGCCAGCAGCTTCCCAGGGGCGCAAGAGACCCAGTACTTC.

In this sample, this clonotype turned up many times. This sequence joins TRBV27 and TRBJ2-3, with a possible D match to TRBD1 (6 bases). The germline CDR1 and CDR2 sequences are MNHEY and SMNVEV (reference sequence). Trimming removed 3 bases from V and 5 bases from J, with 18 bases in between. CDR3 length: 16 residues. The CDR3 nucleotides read TGTGCCAGCAGTTTCTCCGGGACAATCGGACGAGATACGCAGTATTTT. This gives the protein CASSFSGTIGRDTQYF.

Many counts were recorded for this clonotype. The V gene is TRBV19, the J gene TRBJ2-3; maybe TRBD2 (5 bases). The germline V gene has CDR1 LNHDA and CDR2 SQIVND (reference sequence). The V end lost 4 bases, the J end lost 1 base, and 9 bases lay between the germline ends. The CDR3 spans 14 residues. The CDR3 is CASSSSGGTDTQYF. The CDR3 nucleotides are TGTGCCAGTAGTAGCTCCGGGGGCACAGATACGCAGTATTTT.

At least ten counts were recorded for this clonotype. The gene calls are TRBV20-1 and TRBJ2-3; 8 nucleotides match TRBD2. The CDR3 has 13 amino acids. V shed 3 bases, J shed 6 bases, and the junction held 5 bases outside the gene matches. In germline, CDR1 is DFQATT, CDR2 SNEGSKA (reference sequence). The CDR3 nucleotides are TGCAGTGCTAGCGGGAGGGCCGGGGATACGCAGTATTTT. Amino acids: CSASGRAGDTQYF.

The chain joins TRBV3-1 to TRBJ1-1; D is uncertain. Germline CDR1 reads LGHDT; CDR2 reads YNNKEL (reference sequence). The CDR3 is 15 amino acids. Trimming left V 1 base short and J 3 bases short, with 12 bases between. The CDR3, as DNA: TGTGCCAGCAGCCAAGGGTATATCTTGCACACTGAAGCTTTCTTT. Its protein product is CASSQGYILHTEAFF.

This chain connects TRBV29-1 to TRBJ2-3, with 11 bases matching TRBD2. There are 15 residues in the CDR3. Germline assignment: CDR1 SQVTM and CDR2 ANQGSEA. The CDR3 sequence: CCSSRLAGSTDTQYF. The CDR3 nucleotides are TGCTGCTCCTCACGACTAGCGGGGAGCACAGATACGCAGTATTTT.

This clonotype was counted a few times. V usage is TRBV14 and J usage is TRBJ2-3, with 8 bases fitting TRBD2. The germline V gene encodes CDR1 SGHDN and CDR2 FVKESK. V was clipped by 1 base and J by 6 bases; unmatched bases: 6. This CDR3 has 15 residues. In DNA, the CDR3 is TGTGCCAGCAGCCAAGTAGCGGGGTTCCTGGATACGCAGTATTTT. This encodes CASSQVAGFLDTQYF.

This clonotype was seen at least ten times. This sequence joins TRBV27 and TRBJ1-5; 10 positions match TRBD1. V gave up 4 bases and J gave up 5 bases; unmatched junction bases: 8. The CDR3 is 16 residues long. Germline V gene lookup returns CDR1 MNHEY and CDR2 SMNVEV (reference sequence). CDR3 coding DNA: TGTGCCAGCAGTTCCTTAGACAGGGGGCTGTATCAGCCCCAGCATTTT. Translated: CASSSLDRGLYQPQHF.

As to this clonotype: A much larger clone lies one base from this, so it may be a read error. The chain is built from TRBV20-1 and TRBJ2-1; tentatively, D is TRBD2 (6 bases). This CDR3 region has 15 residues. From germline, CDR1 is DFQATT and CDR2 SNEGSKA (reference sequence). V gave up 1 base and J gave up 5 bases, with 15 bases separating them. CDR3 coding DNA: TGCAGTGCTAGAGCCCCGGTTAGCGGACACAATGAGCAGTTCTTC. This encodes CSARAPVSGHNEQFF.